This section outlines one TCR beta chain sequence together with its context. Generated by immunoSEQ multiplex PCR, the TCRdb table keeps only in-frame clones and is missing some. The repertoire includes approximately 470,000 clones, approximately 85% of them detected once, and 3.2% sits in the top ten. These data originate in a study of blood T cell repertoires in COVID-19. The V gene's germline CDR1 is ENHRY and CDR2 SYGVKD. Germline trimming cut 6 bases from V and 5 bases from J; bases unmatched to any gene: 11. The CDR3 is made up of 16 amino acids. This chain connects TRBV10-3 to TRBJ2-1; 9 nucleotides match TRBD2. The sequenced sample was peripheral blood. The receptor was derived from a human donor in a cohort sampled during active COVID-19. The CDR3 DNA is TGTGCCATCAGGGACGCGGGAGGGCCTGGGGACAATGAGCAGTTCTTC. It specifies CAIRDAGGPGDNEQFF.